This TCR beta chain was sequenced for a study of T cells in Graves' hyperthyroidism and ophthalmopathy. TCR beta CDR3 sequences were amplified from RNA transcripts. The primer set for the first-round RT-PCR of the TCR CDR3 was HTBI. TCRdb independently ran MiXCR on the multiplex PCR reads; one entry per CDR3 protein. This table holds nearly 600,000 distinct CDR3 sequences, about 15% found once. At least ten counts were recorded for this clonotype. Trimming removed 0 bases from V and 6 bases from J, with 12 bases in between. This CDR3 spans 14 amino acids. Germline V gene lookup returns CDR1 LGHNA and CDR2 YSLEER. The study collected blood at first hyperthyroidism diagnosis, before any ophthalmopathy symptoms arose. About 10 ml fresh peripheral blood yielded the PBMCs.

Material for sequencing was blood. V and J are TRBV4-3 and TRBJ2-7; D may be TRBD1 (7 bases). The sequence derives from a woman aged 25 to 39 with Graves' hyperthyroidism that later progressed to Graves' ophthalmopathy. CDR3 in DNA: TGCGCCAGCAGCCAAGATAGGGGGCGGGGCGAGCAGTACTTC. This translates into CASSQDRGRGEQYF.